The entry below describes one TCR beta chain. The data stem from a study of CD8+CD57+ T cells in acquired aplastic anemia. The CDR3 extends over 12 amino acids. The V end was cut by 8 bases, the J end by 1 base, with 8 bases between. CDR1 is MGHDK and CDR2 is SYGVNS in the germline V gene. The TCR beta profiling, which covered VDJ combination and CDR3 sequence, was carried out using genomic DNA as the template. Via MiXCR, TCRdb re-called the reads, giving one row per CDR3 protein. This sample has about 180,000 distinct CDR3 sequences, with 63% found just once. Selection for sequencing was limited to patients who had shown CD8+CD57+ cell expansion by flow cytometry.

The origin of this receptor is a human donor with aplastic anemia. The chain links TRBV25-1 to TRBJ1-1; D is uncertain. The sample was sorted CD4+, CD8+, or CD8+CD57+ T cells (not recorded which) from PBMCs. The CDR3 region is CASGPRNTEAFF. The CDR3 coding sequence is TGTGCCAGCGGTCCCAGGAACACTGAAGCTTTCTTT.